This TCR beta chain was identified in a study of cytomegalovirus exposure and HLA in healthy donors. Comment on this clone: Its antigen is unknown.

V dropped 6 bases and J dropped 3 bases, with 14 bases sitting between them. Germline V gene data show CDR1 as SGHTA and CDR2 as FQGNSA. The CDR3 sequence is 14 residues long. Findings of the study overall: CMV serostatus was the sole immune exposure information available. Analysis performed later showed TCR beta chains linked to HLA being more clonally expanded than equally common others.

This PCR relied on a set of 60 Vbeta primers and 13 Jbeta primers. This table comes from immunoSEQ multiplex PCR, and its TCRdb copy is limited to in-frame clones, with some not included. The table includes more than 85,000 clones, roughly 80% detected once. The V call is TRBV7-2, the J call TRBJ1-1; weak D call: TRBD1 (5 bases). The specimen sequenced was PBMCs. The receptor was isolated from a man aged 30 to 45 in good health and CMV-seropositive. CDR3 in amino acids: CASRPGWADTEAFF. Here the CDR3 DNA reads TGTGCCAGCAGACCAGGGTGGGCGGACACTGAAGCTTTCTTT.